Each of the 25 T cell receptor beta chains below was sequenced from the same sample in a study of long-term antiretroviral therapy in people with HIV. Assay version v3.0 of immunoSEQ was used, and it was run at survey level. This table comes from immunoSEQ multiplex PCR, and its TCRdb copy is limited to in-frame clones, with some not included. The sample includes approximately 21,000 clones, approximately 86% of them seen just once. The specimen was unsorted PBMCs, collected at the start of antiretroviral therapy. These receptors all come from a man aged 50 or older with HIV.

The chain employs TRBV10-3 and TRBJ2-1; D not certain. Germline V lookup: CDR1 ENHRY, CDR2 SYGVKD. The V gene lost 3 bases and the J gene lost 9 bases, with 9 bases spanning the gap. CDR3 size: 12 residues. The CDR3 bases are TGTGCCATCAGTGATCCCCCCAGTGAGCAGTTCTTC. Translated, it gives CAISDPPSEQFF.

CDR3 loop: CASSLVGANTDTQYF. As DNA, the CDR3 is TGCGCCAGCAGCTTGGTGGGGGCGAACACAGATACGCAGTATTTT. The rearrangement uses TRBV5-1 and TRBJ2-3; weak D call: TRBD1 (6 bases). The ends were cut back, 0 bases at V and 2 bases at J, with 10 bases in the middle. CDR1 and CDR2 from the germline V gene are SGHRS and YFSETQ. This CDR3 is built from 15 residues.

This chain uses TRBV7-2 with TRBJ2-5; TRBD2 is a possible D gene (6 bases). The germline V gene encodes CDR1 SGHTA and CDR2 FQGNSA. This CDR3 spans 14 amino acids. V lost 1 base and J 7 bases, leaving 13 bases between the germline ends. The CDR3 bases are TGTGCCAGCAGCTTAGGCGGGGCAGTAGGGACCCAGTACTTC. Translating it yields CASSLGGAVGTQYF.

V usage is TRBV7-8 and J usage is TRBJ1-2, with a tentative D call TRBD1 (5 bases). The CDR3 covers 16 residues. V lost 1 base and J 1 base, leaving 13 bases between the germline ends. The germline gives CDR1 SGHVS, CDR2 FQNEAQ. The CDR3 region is CASSLGGRTVNYGYTF. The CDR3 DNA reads TGTGCCAGCAGCTTAGGGGGGAGGACGGTTAACTATGGCTACACCTTC.

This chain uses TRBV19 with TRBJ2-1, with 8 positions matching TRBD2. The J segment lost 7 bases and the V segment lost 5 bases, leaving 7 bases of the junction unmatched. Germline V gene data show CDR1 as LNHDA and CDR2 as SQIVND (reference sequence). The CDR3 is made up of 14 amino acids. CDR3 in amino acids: CASSSRGAENEQFF. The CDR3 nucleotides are TGTGCCAGTAGTTCGCGGGGGGCCGAAAATGAGCAGTTCTTC.

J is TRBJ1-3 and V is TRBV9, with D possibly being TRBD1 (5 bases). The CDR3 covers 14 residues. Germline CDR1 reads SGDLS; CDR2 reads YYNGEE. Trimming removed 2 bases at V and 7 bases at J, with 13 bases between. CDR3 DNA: TGTGCCAGCAGCGTCCAGGGACGGGGGAACACCATATATTTT. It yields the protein CASSVQGRGNTIYF.

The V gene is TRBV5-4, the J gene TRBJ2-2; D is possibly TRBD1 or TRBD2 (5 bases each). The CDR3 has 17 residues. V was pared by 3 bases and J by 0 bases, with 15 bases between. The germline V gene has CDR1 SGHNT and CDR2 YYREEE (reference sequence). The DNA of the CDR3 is TGTGCCAGCAGCTCTAGGACGGGACGACCGAACACCGGGGAGCTGTTTTTT. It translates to CASSSRTGRPNTGELFF.

The CDR3 DNA reads TGTGCCAGCAGCTTTGCATCCGAATCAGAGACCCAGTACTTC. It yields the protein CASSFASESETQYF. The J gene is TRBJ2-5, the V gene TRBV11-1; D gene ambiguous. This CDR3 region has 14 residues. Germline V gene lookup returns CDR1 SGHAT and CDR2 FQDESV (reference sequence). V dropped 3 bases and J dropped 4 bases, with 12 bases sitting between them.

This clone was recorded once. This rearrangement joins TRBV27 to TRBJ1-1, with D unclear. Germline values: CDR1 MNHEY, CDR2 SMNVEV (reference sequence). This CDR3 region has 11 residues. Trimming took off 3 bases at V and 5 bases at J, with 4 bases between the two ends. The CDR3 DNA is TGTGCCAGCAGTTTCGGAACTGAAGCTTTCTTT. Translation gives CASSFGTEAFF.

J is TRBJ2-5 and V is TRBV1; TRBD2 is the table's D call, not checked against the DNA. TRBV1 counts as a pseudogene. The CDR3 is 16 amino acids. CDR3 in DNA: TGCACCAGCAGCCATCCTCTAGCGGGAGGTTCAGAGACCCAGTACTTC. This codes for CTSSHPLAGGSETQYF.

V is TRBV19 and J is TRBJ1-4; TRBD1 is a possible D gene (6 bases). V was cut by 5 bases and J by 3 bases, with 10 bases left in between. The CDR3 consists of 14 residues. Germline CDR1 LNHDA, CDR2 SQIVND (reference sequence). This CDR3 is CASSEQGPNEKLFF. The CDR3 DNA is TGTGCCAGTAGTGAACAGGGTCCTAATGAAAAACTGTTTTTT.

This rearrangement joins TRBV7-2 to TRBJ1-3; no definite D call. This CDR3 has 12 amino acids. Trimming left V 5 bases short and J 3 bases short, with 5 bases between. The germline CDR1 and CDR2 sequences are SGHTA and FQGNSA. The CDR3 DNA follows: TGTGCCAGCAGCCCACGTGGAAACACCATATATTTT. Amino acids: CASSPRGNTIYF.

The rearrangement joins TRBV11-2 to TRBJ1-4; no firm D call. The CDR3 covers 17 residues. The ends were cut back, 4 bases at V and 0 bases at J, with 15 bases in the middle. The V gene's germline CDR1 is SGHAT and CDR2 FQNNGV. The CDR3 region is CASSSYPVVATNEKLFF. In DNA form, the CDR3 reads TGTGCCAGCAGCTCTTACCCCGTAGTGGCAACTAATGAAAAACTGTTTTTT.

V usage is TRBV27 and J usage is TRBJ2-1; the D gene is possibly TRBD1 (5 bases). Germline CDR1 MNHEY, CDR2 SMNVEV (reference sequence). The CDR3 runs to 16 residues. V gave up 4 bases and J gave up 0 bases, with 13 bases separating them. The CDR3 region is CASSYRGHLSYNEQFF. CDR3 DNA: TGTGCCAGCAGTTACCGCGGACACCTCTCCTACAATGAGCAGTTCTTC.

In DNA form, the CDR3 reads TGTGCCTGCTCCGGGACGGACGAATCGGGGGATACGCAGTATTTT. Protein: CACSGTDESGDTQYF. The chain recombines TRBV19 with TRBJ2-3; either TRBD1 or TRBD2 may fit D (5 bases each). V lost 11 bases and J 6 bases, leaving 24 bases between the germline ends. Germline loops: CDR1 LNHDA, CDR2 SQIVND (reference sequence). The CDR3 spans 15 residues.

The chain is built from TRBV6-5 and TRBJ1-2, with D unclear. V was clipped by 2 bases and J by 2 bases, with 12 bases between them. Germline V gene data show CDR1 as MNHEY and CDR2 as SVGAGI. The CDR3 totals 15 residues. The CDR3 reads CASSYKVAGNYGYTF. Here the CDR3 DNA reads TGTGCCAGCAGTTACAAGGTCGCCGGGAACTATGGCTACACCTTC.

The CDR3 DNA is TGTGCCAGCAGTGCTTACGGGACAGCCTTTAACTATGGCTACACCTTC. Its protein is CASSAYGTAFNYGYTF. The rearrangement uses TRBV25-1 and TRBJ1-2, with 7 nucleotides matching TRBD1. V was clipped by 4 bases and J by 1 base; unmatched bases: 9. This CDR3 comprises 16 residues. Germline V gives CDR1 MGHDK, CDR2 SYGVNS.

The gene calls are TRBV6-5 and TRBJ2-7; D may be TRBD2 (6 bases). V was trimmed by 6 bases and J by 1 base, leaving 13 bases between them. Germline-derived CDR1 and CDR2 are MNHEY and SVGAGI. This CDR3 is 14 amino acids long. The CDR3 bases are TGTGCCAGCAGGAGAACTAGCTATTCCTACGAGCAGTACTTC. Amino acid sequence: CASRRTSYSYEQYF.

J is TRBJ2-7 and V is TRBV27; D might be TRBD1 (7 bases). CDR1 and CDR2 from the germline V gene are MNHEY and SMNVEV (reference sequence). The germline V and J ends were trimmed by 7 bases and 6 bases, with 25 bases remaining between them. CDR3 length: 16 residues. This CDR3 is CASTDRALTSIAEQYF. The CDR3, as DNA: TGTGCCAGCACCGACAGGGCCCTTACTAGCATCGCCGAGCAGTACTTC.

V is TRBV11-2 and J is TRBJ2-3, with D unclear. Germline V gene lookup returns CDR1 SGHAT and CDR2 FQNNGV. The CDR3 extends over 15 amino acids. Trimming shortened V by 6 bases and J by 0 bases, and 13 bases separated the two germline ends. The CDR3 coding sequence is TGTGCCAGCAGATCCAGTTCGACTAGCACAGATACGCAGTATTTT. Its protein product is CASRSSSTSTDTQYF.

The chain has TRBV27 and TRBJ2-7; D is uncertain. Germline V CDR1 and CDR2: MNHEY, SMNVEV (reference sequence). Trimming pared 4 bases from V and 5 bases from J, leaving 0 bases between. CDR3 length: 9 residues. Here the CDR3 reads CASSYEQYF. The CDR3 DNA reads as TGTGCCAGCAGTTACGAGCAGTACTTC.

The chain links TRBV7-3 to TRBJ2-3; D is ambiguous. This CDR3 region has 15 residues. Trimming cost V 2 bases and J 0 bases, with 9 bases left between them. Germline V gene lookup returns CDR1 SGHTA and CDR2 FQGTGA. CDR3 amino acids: CASSLGRASTDTQYF. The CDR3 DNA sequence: TGTGCCAGCAGCTTAGGAAGGGCCAGCACAGATACGCAGTATTTT.

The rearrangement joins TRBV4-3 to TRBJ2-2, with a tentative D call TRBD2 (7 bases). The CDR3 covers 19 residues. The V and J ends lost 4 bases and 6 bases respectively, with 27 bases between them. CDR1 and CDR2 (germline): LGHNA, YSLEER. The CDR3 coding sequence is TGCGCCAGCAGCCCTTCGGGGTGGGGGGGCGGACCCTTGGCCGGGGAGCTGTTTTTT. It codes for CASSPSGWGGGPLAGELFF.

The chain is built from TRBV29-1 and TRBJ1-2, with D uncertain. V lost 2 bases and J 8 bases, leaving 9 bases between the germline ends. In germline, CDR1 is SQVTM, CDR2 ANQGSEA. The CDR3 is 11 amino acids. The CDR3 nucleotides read TGCAGCGTTGAACGGGGAGGAGGCTACACCTTC. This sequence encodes CSVERGGGYTF.

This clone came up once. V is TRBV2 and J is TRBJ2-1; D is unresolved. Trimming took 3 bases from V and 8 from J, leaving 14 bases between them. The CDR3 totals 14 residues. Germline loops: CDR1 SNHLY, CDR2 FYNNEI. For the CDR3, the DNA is TGTGCCAGCAGTGAGGACCCCTATGCCCATGAGCAGTTCTTC. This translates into CASSEDPYAHEQFF.